The 5 T cell receptor beta chains presented below share a single source sample, sequenced in a study of blood T cell repertoires in COVID-19. Sequencing was performed with immunoSEQ multiplex PCR; in TCRdb, only in-frame clones are kept and a portion is missing. This table holds about 140,000 clones, around 86% found once. Sequenced material: peripheral blood. The origin of the receptors is a human donor in a cohort sampled during active COVID-19.

V is TRBV7-9 and J is TRBJ1-1, with 8 positions matching TRBD1. Germline V lookup: CDR1 SEHNR, CDR2 FQNEAQ (reference sequence). The CDR3 loop spans 17 amino acids. The V segment lost 1 base and the J segment 4 bases; nucleotides outside the gene matches: 11. This CDR3 reads CASSLGQGAAVGTEAFF. CDR3 coding DNA: TGTGCCAGCAGCTTAGGTCAGGGGGCGGCGGTTGGCACTGAAGCTTTCTTT.

The chain joins TRBV28 to TRBJ2-1, with D maybe TRBD1 (5 bases). Trimming stripped 7 bases from V and 1 base from J, with 14 bases between. Per germline, CDR1 MDHEN and CDR2 SYDVKM. This CDR3 has 15 amino acids. The CDR3: CASKQDTTSYNEQFF. The CDR3 DNA sequence: TGTGCCAGCAAGCAGGACACCACTTCCTACAATGAGCAGTTCTTC.

The chain uses TRBV6-6 and TRBJ2-2, with TRBD2 identical over 7 bases. V was pared by 10 bases and J by 5 bases, with 4 bases of the junction left unmatched. The CDR3 has 12 amino acids. Per germline, CDR1 MNHNY and CDR2 SVGAGI (reference sequence). CDR3 amino acids: CATPGGTGELFF. The CDR3 bases are TGTGCCACCCCCGGGGGGACCGGGGAGCTGTTTTTT.

This clone has only one observation. This sequence joins TRBV6-2 or TRBV6-3 and TRBJ2-1; D remains unclear. Germline V gene sequence: CDR1 MNHEY, CDR2 SVGEGT. Between the trimmed V and J ends, which lost 2 bases and 3 bases, there was a span of 20 bases. This CDR3 contains 18 residues. The CDR3 sequence: CASSYTLPQSSYYNEQFF. In DNA, the CDR3 is TGTGCCAGCAGTTACACCCTTCCACAGTCCTCATACTACAATGAGCAGTTCTTC.

The chain has TRBV13 and TRBJ2-3; 13 nucleotides line up with TRBD2. With V trimmed by 4 bases and J by 0 bases, 1 base remained unmatched. The CDR3 has 16 amino acids. Germline values: CDR1 PRHDT, CDR2 FYEKMQ (reference sequence). CDR3 region: CASSWGLAGSTDTQYF. Here the CDR3 DNA reads TGTGCCAGCAGCTGGGGACTAGCGGGGAGCACAGATACGCAGTATTTT.